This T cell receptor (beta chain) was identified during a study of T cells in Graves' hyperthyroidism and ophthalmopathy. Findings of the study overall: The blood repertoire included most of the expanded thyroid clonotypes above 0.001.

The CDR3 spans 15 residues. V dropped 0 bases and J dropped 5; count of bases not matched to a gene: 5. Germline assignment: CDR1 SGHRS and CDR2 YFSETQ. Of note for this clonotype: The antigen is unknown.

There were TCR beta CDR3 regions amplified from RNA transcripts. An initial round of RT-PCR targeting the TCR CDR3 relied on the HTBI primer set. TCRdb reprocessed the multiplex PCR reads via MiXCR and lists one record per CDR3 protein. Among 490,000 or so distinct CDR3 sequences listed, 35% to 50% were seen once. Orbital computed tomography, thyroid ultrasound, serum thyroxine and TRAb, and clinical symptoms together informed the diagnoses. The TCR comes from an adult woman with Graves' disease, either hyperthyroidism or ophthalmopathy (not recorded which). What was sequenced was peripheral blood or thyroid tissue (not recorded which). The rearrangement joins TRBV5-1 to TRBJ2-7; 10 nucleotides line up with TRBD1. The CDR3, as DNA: TGCGCCAGCAGCTTGGAGGGACAGGGGATACACGAGCAGTACTTC. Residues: CASSLEGQGIHEQYF. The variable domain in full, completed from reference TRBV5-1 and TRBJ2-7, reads KAGVTQTPRYLIKTRGQQVTLSCSPISGHRSVSWYQQTPGQGLQFLFEYFSETQRNKGNFPGRFSGRQFSNSRSEMNVSTLELGDSALYLCASSLEGQGIHEQYFGPGTRLTVT.